Sequencing of this T cell receptor beta chain was carried out in a study of CD8 T cells in Susac syndrome. RNA amounts of roughly 0.45 to 1 ug underwent reverse transcription with random hexamers. The TCR beta CDR3 was amplified by immunoSEQ multiplex PCR across 54 Vbeta, 13 Jbeta. TCRdb itself ran the immunoSEQ multiplex PCR reads through MiXCR, one entry per CDR3 protein. The data hold some 180,000 distinct CDR3 sequences, with about 95% observed a single time. Study results and caveats: The number of individuals included in the study's TCR sequencing and HLA analysis was acknowledged as relatively small.

To note about this clonotype: Its specificity is unknown.

From blood CD8+ and CD4+ T cells, the TCR beta chain was sequenced. TEMRA cells were FACS-enriched, and CD8+ and CD4+ T cells were isolated negatively. The source of this sequence is a human donor in good health. The sample taken for sequencing was CD4+ T cells from PBMCs.

The CDR3 reads CASSYETGIEETQYF. CDR3 DNA: TGTGCCAGCAGTTACGAGACTGGGATCGAGGAGACCCAGTACTTC. The chain joins TRBV6-2 or TRBV6-3 to TRBJ2-5, with D uncertain. The CDR3 spans 15 residues. V was pared by 2 bases and J by 5 bases, with 15 bases between. Germline values: CDR1 MNHEY, CDR2 SVGEGT.